This section outlines one T cell receptor (beta chain) sequence together with its context. The data derive from a study of Ad26.COV2.S vaccination and SARS-CoV-2 variants. As to treatment: some 20 received Ad26.COV2.S at low or high dose, single or two shots; about 5 received placebo; per-sample allocation not given. The samples date from day 63 after the first vaccine or placebo injection. CDR3 length: 15 amino acids. Germline CDR1 SGHKS, CDR2 YYEKEE (reference sequence). V lost 4 bases and J 6 bases, leaving 20 bases between the germline ends. Measured with immunoSEQ multiplex PCR; TCRdb has only the in-frame clones, and not every one. The sample gives a few hundred thousand clones, about 91% of which show up once; 1.5% to 2% is in the top ten.

This sequence originates from a person aged 18-65 years who received the Ad26.COV2.S COVID-19 vaccine or a placebo. Sequenced here: peripheral blood, sampled in a trial of Ad26.COV2.S vaccine versus placebo. The chain joins TRBV5-5 to TRBJ2-7; D is uncertain. Here the CDR3 reads CASSIGVWVRGEQYF. The DNA of the CDR3 is TGTGCCAGCAGCATTGGGGTATGGGTCCGCGGCGAGCAGTACTTC.